Each of the 13 T cell receptor beta chains below was sequenced from the same sample in a study of blood T cell repertoires in COVID-19 (TCRdb year 2020). The library came from the immunoSEQ multiplex PCR assay. TCRdb provides this immuneACCESS table in a form limited to in-frame rearrangements. Some clones are lacking; in checked studies, under half of them reflect an unresolved V gene, and why the rest are absent is not known. The sample table holds just under 350,000 clones, of which about 89% were seen once. The ten largest clones add up to around 6% of the sample. The sample was peripheral blood. These receptors all come from a woman aged 50 to 65 with COVID-19, enrolled during active disease.

The chain joins TRBV30 to TRBJ2-4; D unresolved. The CDR3 spans 11 residues. Trimming took off 3 bases at V and 7 bases at J, with 7 bases between the two ends. Germline lookup yields CDR1 GTSNPN and CDR2 SVGIG (reference sequence). The CDR3 nucleotides read TGTGCCTGGAGCACCGAGAACATTCAGTACTTC. Translation gives CAWSTENIQYF.

The chain joins TRBV18 to TRBJ1-1, with 9 positions matching TRBD1. The CDR3 is 15 residues long. The trim removed 3 bases at V and 8 bases at J, leaving 10 bases unmatched. Germline V CDR1 and CDR2: KGHSH, LQKENI. CDR3 nucleotides: TGTGCCAGCTCACCGCTGGGACAGGGTGAATCAGAAGCTTTCTTT. This codes for CASSPLGQGESEAFF. Based on the CDR3 plus reference TRBV18 and TRBJ1-1, the full variable domain is NAGVMQNPRHLVRRRGQEARLRCSPMKGHSHVYWYRQLPEEGLKFMVYLQKENIIDESGMPKERFSAEFPKEGPSILRIQQVVRGDSAAYFCASSPLGQGESEAFFGQGTRLTVV.

This clone was counted a few times. The rearrangement links TRBV6-5 to TRBJ2-3, with TRBD2 matching 7 bases. The J segment lost 8 bases and the V segment lost 6 bases, leaving 8 bases of the junction unmatched. CDR1 and CDR2 from the germline V gene are MNHEY and SVGAGI. The CDR3 spans 13 residues. CDR3 nucleotide sequence: TGTGCCAGCAGGAAAGGACTAGAAGGTACGCAGTATTTT. Protein sequence: CASRKGLEGTQYF.

This clone has just a few counts. The chain uses TRBV7-8 and TRBJ1-5, with D uncertain. Germline V gene sequence: CDR1 SGHVS, CDR2 FQNEAQ. The CDR3 has 16 amino acids. Trimming removed 1 base from V and 4 bases from J, with 14 bases in between. CDR3: CASSLGGVPRNQPQHF. Here the CDR3 DNA reads TGTGCCAGCAGCTTAGGCGGGGTCCCCCGTAATCAGCCCCAGCATTTT.

This chain joins TRBV2 and TRBJ2-7; a possible D gene is TRBD2 (6 bases). The V gene's germline CDR1 is SNHLY and CDR2 FYNNEI. The CDR3 sequence is 13 residues long. Trimming removed 7 bases at V and 2 bases at J, with 12 bases between. The chain's CDR3 is CASMAGRTYEQYF. The CDR3 coding sequence is TGTGCCAGCATGGCGGGACGCACCTACGAGCAGTACTTC.

The J gene is TRBJ2-3, the V gene TRBV5-5; D may be TRBD1 (6 bases). This CDR3 is built from 18 residues. CDR1 is SGHKS and CDR2 is YYEKEE in the germline V gene (reference sequence). Trimming removed 4 bases at V and 0 bases at J, with 21 bases between. As DNA, the CDR3 is TGTGCCAGCAGCCCTACCTGGACAGCTCCCACTAGCACAGATACGCAGTATTTT. Amino acids: CASSPTWTAPTSTDTQYF.

The chain recombines TRBV6-5 with TRBJ2-7, with 10 bases fitting TRBD2. The germline CDR1 and CDR2 sequences are MNHEY and SVGAGI. J lost 2 bases, V lost 7 bases, and 5 bases had no gene match. This CDR3 region has 14 residues. CDR3 protein: CASKRAGGPYEQYF. DNA for the CDR3: TGTGCCAGCAAGAGAGCGGGAGGGCCCTACGAGCAGTACTTC.

The rearrangement links TRBV6-5 to TRBJ1-6, with a weak D call TRBD1 (6 bases). This CDR3 contains 14 residues. Germline V gives CDR1 MNHEY, CDR2 SVGAGI. Trimming removed 5 bases at V and 9 bases at J, with 14 bases between. CDR3 protein: CASSRDTSPSPLHF. The CDR3 region has the DNA TGTGCCAGCAGTAGGGACACCAGTCCTTCACCCCTCCACTTT.

This clone has a single count. This chain connects TRBV7-9 to TRBJ2-5; 10 bases line up with TRBD1. The CDR3 is 15 residues long. The germline V gene has CDR1 SEHNR and CDR2 FQNEAQ (reference sequence). J was trimmed by 5 bases and V by 2 bases; bases with no gene match: 5. CDR3 coding DNA: TGTGCCAGCAGCTTAAGGGGGACAGGGGATGAGACCCAGTACTTC. Translation gives CASSLRGTGDETQYF.

CDR3 sequence: CASRSIRRAINYGYTF. The CDR3 nucleotides read TGTGCCAGTAGGAGTATAAGGCGGGCGATAAACTATGGCTACACCTTC. The chain couples TRBV19 to TRBJ1-2, with unresolved D. This CDR3 spans 16 amino acids. The V end was cut by 6 bases, the J end by 2 bases, with 19 bases between. The germline V gene has CDR1 LNHDA and CDR2 SQIVND (reference sequence).

The chain employs TRBV19 and TRBJ1-1, with a weak D call TRBD1 (5 bases). Deletions cut 8 bases from V and 1 base from J, with 17 bases between. The CDR3 length is 15 residues. Germline lookup yields CDR1 LNHDA and CDR2 SQIVND (reference sequence). DNA for the CDR3: TGTGCCAGTTTGGACCCTCCCGGACAGAACACTGAAGCTTTCTTT. This sequence encodes CASLDPPGQNTEAFF.

The chain couples TRBV11-3 to TRBJ2-1, with 9 bases that match TRBD1. J lost 0 bases, V lost 0 bases, and 12 bases had no gene match. Germline CDR1 reads SGHNT; CDR2 reads YENEEA. The CDR3 has 20 amino acids. This chain's CDR3 is CASSLDEFTGGLFSYNEQFF. The CDR3 bases are TGTGCCAGCAGCTTAGACGAATTCACAGGGGGCCTTTTCTCCTACAATGAGCAGTTCTTC.

This clone was seen once. The chain recombines TRBV7-6 with TRBJ2-1; 14 positions match TRBD2. The CDR3 contains 15 residues. CDR1 SGHVS and CDR2 FNYEAQ come from the germline V gene. V dropped 4 bases and J dropped 10; count of bases not matched to a gene: 6. CDR3 residues: CASSSGLAGASEQFF. Here the CDR3 DNA reads TGTGCCAGCAGCTCGGGACTAGCGGGAGCATCGGAGCAGTTCTTC.